The 20 T cell receptor beta chains below come from one sample, sequenced in a study of blood T cell repertoires in COVID-19. Repertoires were generated with immunoSEQ multiplex PCR, while TCRdb's copy carries only in-frame clones and drops some. The table lists hundreds of thousands of clones, about 82% of them singletons, with 5.5% to 6% in the top ten. The sequenced sample consisted of peripheral blood. The receptors originated from a woman of 80 years or more with COVID-19, enrolled during active disease.

This clone was counted only a few times. This chain connects TRBV3-1 (or the pseudogene TRBV3-2) to TRBJ2-4; TRBD2 is a possible D gene (6 bases). Per germline, CDR1 LGHDT and CDR2 YNNKEL (reference sequence). Trimming left V 4 bases short and J 5 bases short, with 15 bases between. CDR3 length: 15 amino acids. DNA of the CDR3: TGTGCCAGCAGCCTTCGGGGGTTCCCAGAAAACATTCAGTACTTC. Its translation: CASSLRGFPENIQYF.

The rearrangement joins TRBV3-1 (or the pseudogene TRBV3-2) to TRBJ2-1; 8 bases fit TRBD2. The CDR3 runs to 17 residues. The germline gives CDR1 LGHDT, CDR2 YNNKEL (reference sequence). Unmatched junction bases numbered 6, after V lost 2 bases and J lost 0 bases. In DNA form, the CDR3 reads TGTGCCAGCAGCCAACCCCGGGGGGGAAACTCCTACAATGAGCAGTTCTTC. Its translation: CASSQPRGGNSYNEQFF.

In this sample, this clone turned up a few times. The chain uses TRBV15 and TRBJ1-4; the D gene is possibly TRBD1 (5 bases). The CDR3 covers 15 residues. Germline-derived CDR1 and CDR2 are LNHNV and YYDKDF (reference sequence). The V and J ends lost 3 bases and 7 bases respectively, with 15 bases between them. CDR3 protein: CATSRARQIGEKLFF. Here the CDR3 DNA reads TGTGCCACCAGCAGGGCTCGACAGATCGGTGAAAAACTGTTTTTT. Looking up the rest from reference TRBV15 and TRBJ1-4 gives the full variable domain: DAMVIQNPRYQVTQFGKPVTLSCSQTLNHNVMYWYQQKSSQAPKLLFHYYDKDFNNEADTPDNFQSRRPNTSFCFLDIRSPGLGDTAMYLCATSRARQIGEKLFFGSGTQLSVL.

This clone has a handful of counts. V usage is TRBV2 and J usage is TRBJ1-1; 10 positions match TRBD1. The trim removed 7 bases at V and 0 bases at J, leaving 8 bases unmatched. There are 16 residues in the CDR3. Germline assignment: CDR1 SNHLY and CDR2 FYNNEI. CDR3 amino acids: CASIRTGGDMNTEAFF. As DNA, the CDR3 is TGTGCCAGCATTCGGACAGGGGGGGACATGAACACTGAAGCTTTCTTT.

The chain links TRBV19 to TRBJ2-2; D call uncertain. The CDR3 runs 13 residues. Trimming pared 6 bases from V and 1 base from J, leaving 6 bases between. Germline V gene sequence: CDR1 LNHDA, CDR2 SQIVND (reference sequence). The CDR3 protein is CASSRLNTGELFF. DNA of the CDR3: TGTGCCAGTAGCAGGTTGAACACCGGGGAGCTGTTTTTT.

The gene calls are TRBV30 and TRBJ1-2; D gene ambiguous. This CDR3 spans 13 amino acids. V was cut by 0 bases and J by 5 bases, with 10 bases left in between. Germline-derived CDR1 and CDR2 are GTSNPN and SVGIG (reference sequence). CDR3 sequence: CAWSVRGVYGYTF. In DNA, the CDR3 is TGTGCCTGGAGTGTACGGGGAGTGTATGGCTACACCTTC.

V and J are TRBV6-5 and TRBJ1-5; possible D gene TRBD1, 6 bases. V shed 0 bases and J shed 1 base, with 7 bases lying between them. Germline loops: CDR1 MNHEY, CDR2 SVGAGI. The CDR3 totals 15 residues. DNA of the CDR3: TGTGCCAGCAGTTACTCGAGGGGGAGCAATCAGCCCCAGCATTTT. Protein product: CASSYSRGSNQPQHF.

CDR3 protein: CASSWNGQGGTTEAFF. The CDR3 nucleotides are TGTGCCAGCAGCTGGAACGGACAGGGAGGTACCACTGAAGCTTTCTTT. The chain combines TRBV7-8 with TRBJ1-1, with 8 bases lining up with TRBD1. V trimming: 4 bases; J trimming: 4 bases; junction bases outside the gene matches: 11. Germline loops: CDR1 SGHVS, CDR2 FQNEAQ. This CDR3 region has 16 residues.

The chain joins TRBV27 to TRBJ2-7; 12 bases fit TRBD2. The germline gives CDR1 MNHEY, CDR2 SMNVEV (reference sequence). This CDR3 is built from 16 residues. Trimming took 7 bases from V and 1 from J; bases not matched to a gene: 8. The CDR3 region has the DNA TGTGCCAGCACCCTCACCGGGACTAGCGGGTCCTACGAGCAGTACTTC. The encoded protein is CASTLTGTSGSYEQYF.

The J gene is TRBJ1-4, the V gene TRBV6-6; D possibly corresponds to TRBD1 (6 bases). CDR1 and CDR2 from the germline V gene are MNHNY and SVGAGI (reference sequence). The CDR3 extends over 16 amino acids. Trimming cost V 8 bases and J 0 bases, with 16 bases left between them. The CDR3: CASGPGQTTTNEKLFF. The CDR3 nucleotides read TGTGCCAGCGGCCCTGGACAGACTACAACTAATGAAAAACTGTTTTTT.

The V and J genes are TRBV5-1 and TRBJ1-5, with TRBD1 matching 7 bases. The CDR3 is made up of 16 amino acids. Germline lookup yields CDR1 SGHRS and CDR2 YFSETQ. V shed 0 bases, J shed 2 bases, and the junction held 5 bases outside the gene matches. In nucleotides, the CDR3 is TGCGCCAGCAGCTTGGAAGGAGGGGGCGGCAATCAGCCCCAGCATTTT. Its protein product is CASSLEGGGGNQPQHF.

CDR3 loop: CASSPAGSYEQYF. In DNA form, the CDR3 reads TGTGCCAGCAGCCCCGCGGGCTCCTACGAGCAGTACTTC. The rearrangement uses TRBV11-2 and TRBJ2-7, with a possible D match to TRBD2 (5 bases). The CDR3 totals 13 residues. CDR1 is SGHAT and CDR2 is FQNNGV in the germline V gene. Trimming stripped 5 bases from V and 0 bases from J, with 8 bases between.

The chain combines TRBV18 with TRBJ1-1; 8 bases line up with TRBD1. Trimming removed 4 bases from V and 10 bases from J; junction bases left unmatched: 17. Germline values: CDR1 KGHSH, CDR2 LQKENI. The CDR3 length is 16 residues. CDR3 sequence: CASSRGQGGSGLGAFF. The CDR3, as DNA: TGTGCCAGCTCACGCGGACAGGGTGGGTCTGGTTTGGGAGCTTTCTTT.

This clone was picked up a small number of times. V usage is TRBV19 and J usage is TRBJ1-5, with 7 nucleotides matching TRBD1. The junction had 6 bases not matched to a gene; V was cut back by 7 bases and J by 0 bases. The CDR3 contains 15 residues. CDR1 and CDR2 (germline): LNHDA, SQIVND (reference sequence). CDR3 loop: CASTPTGYSNQPQHF. DNA of the CDR3: TGTGCCAGTACTCCGACAGGGTATAGCAATCAGCCCCAGCATTTT.

The chain recombines TRBV28 with TRBJ1-2, with D perhaps matching TRBD1 (6 bases). This CDR3 is built from 13 residues. The V gene lost 5 bases and the J gene lost 6 bases, with 13 bases spanning the gap. Looked up from germline, CDR1 is MDHEN and CDR2 is SYDVKM. The CDR3, as DNA: TGTGCCAGCAGTCCCAGGGGATTCCATGGCTACACCTTC. Residues: CASSPRGFHGYTF.

The chain is built from TRBV11-1 and TRBJ2-1; 8 bases line up with TRBD1. The ends lost 4 bases at V and 7 bases at J; junction bases unmatched: 6. This CDR3 comprises 14 residues. CDR1 and CDR2 (germline): SGHAT, FQDESV (reference sequence). CDR3 region: CASSYGQGLNEQFF. CDR3 in DNA: TGTGCCAGCAGCTACGGACAGGGCCTGAATGAGCAGTTCTTC.

The chain uses TRBV7-8 and TRBJ1-5; 8 bases map to TRBD1. This CDR3 region has 17 residues. CDR1 SGHVS and CDR2 FQNEAQ come from the germline V gene. J lost 0 bases, V lost 5 bases, and 9 bases had no gene match. CDR3 coding DNA: TGTGCCAGCAGCCCTCCCGGGGGACAGGTTAGCAATCAGCCCCAGCATTTT. Translation gives CASSPPGGQVSNQPQHF.

This chain links TRBV5-1 with TRBJ1-1; maybe TRBD1 (6 bases). The CDR3 loop spans 15 amino acids. CDR1 is SGHRS and CDR2 is YFSETQ in the germline V gene. V gave up 5 bases and J gave up 0 bases, with 14 bases separating them. The CDR3, as DNA: TGCGCCAGCAGGCGGGGGGCGCAAATGAACACTGAAGCTTTCTTT. Translating gives CASRRGAQMNTEAFF. The complete variable domain, with remaining parts taken from reference TRBV5-1 and TRBJ1-1, reads KAGVTQTPRYLIKTRGQQVTLSCSPISGHRSVSWYQQTPGQGLQFLFEYFSETQRNKGNFPGRFSGRQFSNSRSEMNVSTLELGDSALYLCASRRGAQMNTEAFFGQGTRLTVV.

The chain is built from TRBV7-2 and TRBJ2-7; 7 nucleotides match TRBD1. CDR3 length equals 16 residues. The V gene end was trimmed by 1 base and the J gene end by 3 bases; junction bases not matched to a gene: 9. The germline V gene has CDR1 SGHTA and CDR2 FQGNSA. Written as DNA, the CDR3 is TGTGCCAGCAGCTTAGGTGGGCCGGGACAGTACTACGAGCAGTACTTC. Translating it yields CASSLGGPGQYYEQYF. The variable domain in full, with the rest retrieved from reference TRBV7-2 and TRBJ2-7, is GAGVSQSPSNKVTEKGKDVELRCDPISGHTALYWYRQSLGQGLEFLIYFQGNSAPDKSGLPSDRFSAERTGGSVSTLTIQRTQQEDSAVYLCASSLGGPGQYYEQYFGPGTRLTVT.

The CDR3 spells CASSLAGGNPYEQYF. CDR3 in DNA: TGCGCCAGCAGCTTGGCCGGAGGAAACCCCTACGAGCAGTACTTC. This chain connects TRBV5-1 to TRBJ2-7, with D possibly TRBD2 on 5 matching bases. CDR3 size: 15 residues. CDR1 is SGHRS and CDR2 is YFSETQ in the germline V gene. Between the trimmed V and J ends, which lost 0 bases and 2 bases, there was a span of 12 bases. Looking up the rest from reference TRBV5-1 and TRBJ2-7 gives the full variable domain: KAGVTQTPRYLIKTRGQQVTLSCSPISGHRSVSWYQQTPGQGLQFLFEYFSETQRNKGNFPGRFSGRQFSNSRSEMNVSTLELGDSALYLCASSLAGGNPYEQYFGPGTRLTVT.